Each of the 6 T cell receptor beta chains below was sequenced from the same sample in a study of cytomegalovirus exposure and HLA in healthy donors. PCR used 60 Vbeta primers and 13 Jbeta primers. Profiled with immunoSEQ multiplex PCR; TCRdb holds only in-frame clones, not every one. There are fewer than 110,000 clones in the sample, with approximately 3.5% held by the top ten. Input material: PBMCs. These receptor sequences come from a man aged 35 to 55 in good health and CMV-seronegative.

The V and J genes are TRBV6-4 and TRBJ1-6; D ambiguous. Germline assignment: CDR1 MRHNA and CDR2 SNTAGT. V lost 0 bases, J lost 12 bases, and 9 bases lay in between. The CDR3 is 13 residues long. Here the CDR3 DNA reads TGTGCCAGCAGTGACTCAACAAATGGACCCCTCCACTTT. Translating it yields CASSDSTNGPLHF.

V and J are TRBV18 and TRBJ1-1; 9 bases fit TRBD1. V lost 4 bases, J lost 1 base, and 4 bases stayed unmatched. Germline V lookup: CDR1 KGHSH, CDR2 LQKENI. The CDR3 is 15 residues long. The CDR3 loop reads CASSLQGAGNTEAFF. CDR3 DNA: TGTGCCAGCTCACTACAGGGGGCGGGGAACACTGAAGCTTTCTTT.

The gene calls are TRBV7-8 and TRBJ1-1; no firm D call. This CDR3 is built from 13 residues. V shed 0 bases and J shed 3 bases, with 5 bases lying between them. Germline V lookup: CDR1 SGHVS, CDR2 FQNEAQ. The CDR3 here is CASSLAAYTEAFF. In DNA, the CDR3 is TGTGCCAGCAGCTTAGCAGCCTACACTGAAGCTTTCTTT.

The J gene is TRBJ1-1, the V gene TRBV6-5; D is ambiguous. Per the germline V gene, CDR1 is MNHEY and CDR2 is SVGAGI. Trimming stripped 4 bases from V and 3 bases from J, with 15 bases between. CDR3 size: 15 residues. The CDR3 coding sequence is TGTGCCAGCAGTTTGGTGCTAACTTTACACACTGAAGCTTTCTTT. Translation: CASSLVLTLHTEAFF.

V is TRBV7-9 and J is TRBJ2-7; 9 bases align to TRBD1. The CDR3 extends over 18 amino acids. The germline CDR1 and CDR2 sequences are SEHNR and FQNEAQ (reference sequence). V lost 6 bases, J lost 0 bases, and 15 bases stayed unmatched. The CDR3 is CASSPGQGPTALSYEQYF. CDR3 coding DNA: TGTGCCAGCAGTCCAGGACAGGGGCCGACAGCCCTCTCCTACGAGCAGTACTTC. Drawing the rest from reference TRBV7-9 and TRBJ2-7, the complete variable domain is DTGVSQNPRHKITKRGQNVTFRCDPISEHNRLYWYRQTLGQGPEFLTYFQNEAQLEKSRLLSDRFSAERPKGSFSTLEIQRTEQGDSAMYLCASSPGQGPTALSYEQYFGPGTRLTVT.

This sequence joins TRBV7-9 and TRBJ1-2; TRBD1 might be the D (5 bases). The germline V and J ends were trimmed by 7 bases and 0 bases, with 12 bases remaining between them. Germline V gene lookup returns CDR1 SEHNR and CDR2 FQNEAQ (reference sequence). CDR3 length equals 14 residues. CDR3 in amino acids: CASTPAGANYGYTF. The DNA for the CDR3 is TGTGCCAGCACCCCGGCGGGGGCTAACTATGGCTACACCTTC.